The following is a T cell receptor (beta chain) sequence with its context. The repertoire was sequenced with immunoSEQ multiplex PCR; TCRdb's copy has only in-frame clones and lacks some. Among 10,000 to 15,000 clones listed, approximately 88% were seen once. This entry is derived from a study of T cell changes during pregnancy in multiple sclerosis. From germline, CDR1 is SGHTA and CDR2 FQGNSA. This CDR3 is built from 12 residues. V was trimmed by 7 bases and J by 4 bases, leaving 8 bases between them. This chain joins TRBV7-2 and TRBJ1-3; D unclear. The TCR sequence derives from a female donor in good health, enrolled as a control in a pregnancy study. Sequenced here: CD8+ T cells from peripheral blood mononuclear cells, sampled in the second trimester of pregnancy. The CDR3 protein is CASISTGNTIYF. The CDR3, as DNA: TGTGCCAGCATTTCGACAGGAAACACCATATATTTT.